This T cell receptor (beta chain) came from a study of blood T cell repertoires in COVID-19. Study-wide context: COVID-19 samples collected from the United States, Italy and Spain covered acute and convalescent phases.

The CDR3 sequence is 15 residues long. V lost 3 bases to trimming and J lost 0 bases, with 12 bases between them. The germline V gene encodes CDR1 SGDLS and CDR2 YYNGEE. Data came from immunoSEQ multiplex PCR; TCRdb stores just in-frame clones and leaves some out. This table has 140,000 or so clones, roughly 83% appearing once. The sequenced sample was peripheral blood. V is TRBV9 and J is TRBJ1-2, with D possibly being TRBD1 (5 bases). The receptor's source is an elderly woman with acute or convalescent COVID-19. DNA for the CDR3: TGTGCCAGCAGCGGCCCAGACAGAGCTAACTATGGCTACACCTTC. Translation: CASSGPDRANYGYTF.